These 16 T cell receptor beta chains originate from one sample sequenced in a study of shared clonotypes between healthy human individuals. Generated by immunoSEQ multiplex PCR, the TCRdb table keeps only in-frame clones and is missing some. The repertoire includes about 2.2 million clones, around 93% of them detected once, and approximately 1.6% sits in the top ten. CD45RO negativity and positive selection for CCR7 defined naive CD8 cells, a population that excluded terminally differentiated effector memory CD45RA+ cells. The sequenced sample was naive CD8+ T cells from PBMCs. These receptors came from a man younger than 35 in good health. Some clones in this sample may be carry-over from other donors' samples.

The rearrangement joins TRBV28 to TRBJ2-5, with TRBD1 matching over 10 bases. The CDR3 spans 14 residues. The germline V gene encodes CDR1 MDHEN and CDR2 SYDVKM. V lost 6 bases to trimming and J lost 4 bases; unmatched junction nucleotides: 5. The CDR3 coding sequence is TGTGCCAGCAGCAGGACAGGGGGACCAGAGACCCAGTACTTC. It encodes CASSRTGGPETQYF.

This chain uses TRBV27 with TRBJ1-4; no definite D call. The V and J ends lost 8 bases and 7 bases respectively, with 17 bases between them. The CDR3 length is 14 residues. CDR1 and CDR2 from the germline V gene are MNHEY and SMNVEV (reference sequence). The CDR3 DNA follows: TGTGCCAGCTCTCCTCCGGGATATTTTGAAAAACTGTTTTTT. Encoded protein: CASSPPGYFEKLFF. The full variable domain, completed using reference TRBV27 and TRBJ1-4, is EAQVTQNPRYLITVTGKKLTVTCSQNMNHEYMSWYRQDPGLGLRQIYYSMNVEVTDKGDVPEGYKVSRKEKRNFPLILESPSPNQTSLYFCASSPPGYFEKLFFGSGTQLSVL.

This clone was counted only a few times. The chain employs TRBV4-3 and TRBJ2-7; the match to TRBD1 covers 9 bases. The CDR3 is 15 amino acids. Germline V lookup: CDR1 LGHNA, CDR2 YSLEER. V lost 3 bases, J lost 5 bases, and 8 bases stayed unmatched. CDR3 sequence reads: CASSHGTGSAHEQYF. The CDR3 DNA reads as TGCGCCAGCAGCCATGGGACAGGGAGTGCCCACGAGCAGTACTTC.

The chain carries TRBV13 and TRBJ1-1; 8 positions agree with TRBD1. V lost 5 bases and J lost 0; bases outside the gene matches: 8. The germline CDR1 and CDR2 sequences are PRHDT and FYEKMQ (reference sequence). The CDR3 runs to 16 residues. The CDR3 sequence is CASSRARQGMNTEAFF. In nucleotides, the CDR3 is TGTGCCAGCAGCCGGGCTAGACAGGGGATGAACACTGAAGCTTTCTTT. The complete variable domain, with remaining parts taken from reference TRBV13 and TRBJ1-1, reads AAGVIQSPRHLIKEKRETATLKCYPIPRHDTVYWYQQGPGQDPQFLISFYEKMQSDKGSIPDRFSAQQFSDYHSELNMSSLELGDSALYFCASSRARQGMNTEAFFGQGTRLTVV.

The chain has TRBV10-3 and TRBJ1-5; D is uncertain. CDR3 size: 15 residues. V gave up 0 bases and J gave up 4 bases, with 10 bases separating them. Germline V lookup: CDR1 ENHRY, CDR2 SYGVKD. This CDR3 reads CAISESSGRNQPQHF. CDR3 DNA: TGTGCCATCAGTGAGTCAAGTGGCAGAAATCAGCCCCAGCATTTT.

This clone was observed a few times. The V call is TRBV2, the J call TRBJ1-1; no reliable D call. The CDR3 extends over 15 amino acids. The V gene lost 7 bases and the J gene lost 4 bases, with 19 bases spanning the gap. Germline V gene sequence: CDR1 SNHLY, CDR2 FYNNEI. The CDR3 bases are TGTGCCAGCAACATCTACCTACGGCGGGGCACTGAAGCTTTCTTT. It translates to CASNIYLRRGTEAFF.

V is TRBV5-5 and J is TRBJ2-7, with D tentatively TRBD1 or TRBD2 (6 bases each). This CDR3 has 13 amino acids. V lost 6 bases, J lost 0 bases, and 10 bases lay in between. CDR1 and CDR2 (germline): SGHKS, YYEKEE (reference sequence). CDR3 loop: CASTGGYSYEQYF. The CDR3 nucleotides are TGTGCCAGCACCGGGGGCTACTCCTACGAGCAGTACTTC.

This sequence joins TRBV4-2 and TRBJ1-1; D gene uncertain. The germline V gene encodes CDR1 LGHNA and CDR2 YNFKEQ. CDR3 length: 14 residues. The V gene lost 6 bases and the J gene lost 4 bases, with 15 bases spanning the gap. The CDR3 here is CASSISPVTTEAFF. CDR3 sequence (DNA): TGTGCCAGCAGTATCTCCCCGGTGACCACTGAAGCTTTCTTT.

This clone was detected only once. The rearrangement links TRBV9 to TRBJ2-1, with D possibly matching TRBD1 (6 bases). This CDR3 has 14 amino acids. V gave up 4 bases and J gave up 7 bases, with 15 bases separating them. CDR1 is SGDLS, CDR2 YYNGEE, per germline. This CDR3 reads CASSPGVGRNEQFF. Written as DNA, the CDR3 is TGTGCCAGCAGCCCAGGGGTGGGAAGGAATGAGCAGTTCTTC.

J is TRBJ1-5 and V is TRBV28, with D unresolved. CDR3 length equals 14 residues. Germline V gene data show CDR1 as MDHEN and CDR2 as SYDVKM. The V and J ends lost 2 bases and 4 bases respectively, with 9 bases between them. The chain's CDR3 is CASSLRYANQPQHF. In DNA, the CDR3 is TGTGCCAGCAGTTTAAGATACGCGAATCAGCCCCAGCATTTT.

The chain joins TRBV19 to TRBJ1-1; the match to TRBD1 covers 7 bases. V lost 6 bases to trimming and J lost 1 base; unmatched junction nucleotides: 14. The CDR3 has 17 amino acids. Germline V CDR1 and CDR2: LNHDA, SQIVND (reference sequence). Written as DNA, the CDR3 is TGTGCCAGTAGAGGTCCGGCACAGGGGATAACGAACACTGAAGCTTTCTTT. Translation: CASRGPAQGITNTEAFF.

This chain connects TRBV6-5 to TRBJ2-7; 7 bases are a match to TRBD2. CDR1 MNHEY and CDR2 SVGAGI come from the germline V gene. Trimming cost V 2 bases and J 5 bases; bases outside gene matches: 9. There are 15 residues in the CDR3. The CDR3 coding sequence is TGTGCCAGCAGTTACCCTCTGGGACTAAACAACGAGCAGTACTTC. It codes for CASSYPLGLNNEQYF.

The chain has TRBV5-1 and TRBJ1-1, with 9 nucleotides matching TRBD1. Germline lookup yields CDR1 SGHRS and CDR2 YFSETQ. The trim removed 4 bases at V and 1 base at J, leaving 8 bases unmatched. There are 16 residues in the CDR3. CDR3 in amino acids: CASSLTGGLENTEAFF. The CDR3 DNA is TGCGCCAGCAGCCTAACAGGGGGCTTGGAGAACACTGAAGCTTTCTTT.

V gene TRBV25-1 combines with J gene TRBJ2-7; TRBD2 aligns across 7 bases. J gave up 7 bases and V 3 bases, and 12 bases lay outside the gene matches. CDR1 is MGHDK, CDR2 SYGVNS, per germline. The CDR3 totals 15 residues. This CDR3 is CASSEGGAFTKEQYF. The DNA of the CDR3 is TGTGCCAGCAGTGAGGGAGGGGCCTTTACCAAGGAGCAGTACTTC.

The chain combines TRBV4-2 with TRBJ1-1, with no clear D. The length of the CDR3 is 14 residues. V gave up 3 bases and J gave up 3 bases, with 11 bases separating them. From germline, CDR1 is LGHNA and CDR2 YNFKEQ. The CDR3 is CASSHHRVYTEAFF. The CDR3, as DNA: TGTGCCAGCAGCCATCATAGGGTTTACACTGAAGCTTTCTTT.

On this clone: The same CDR3 can be traced to other DNA sequences in this sample. This chain joins TRBV6-6 and TRBJ1-1, with D uncertain. Trimming took 5 bases from V and 5 from J, leaving 9 bases between them. CDR3 size: 12 residues. The germline V gene has CDR1 MNHNY and CDR2 SVGAGI (reference sequence). CDR3 sequence reads: CASSAGGTEAFF. For the CDR3, the DNA is TGTGCCAGCAGTGCGGGTGGTACTGAAGCTTTCTTT.